The source of this T cell receptor (beta chain) is a study of T cells after yellow fever vaccination (dated by TCRdb to about 2019). Concerning the study at large: Libraries from fractions with low cell numbers were prepared with the SMART-Seq v4 Ultra Low Input RNA kit. To follow T-cell clones before and after both primary and booster YFV17D yellow fever vaccination, bulk TCR alpha and beta repertoires underwent longitudinal sequencing. The cohort comprised two healthy male donors, one aged 18 to 30 and one aged 30 to 39 years. Bulk PBMC replicates and cell subsets were isolated from blood drawn at multiple timepoints before and after both primary and secondary immunization.

Worth noting for this clonotype: This receptor's antigen is unknown. No per-base quality is available; no much larger clone lies one base away.

The treatment or condition label for this specimen denotes: live attenuated yellow fever vaccine strain. A standard Ficoll-Paque protocol was used to isolate PBMCs from peripheral blood. Dynabeads CD4 and CD8 positive selection kits were used to isolate CD4 and CD8 T-cell fractions. TriZol was used to extract RNA from bulk PBMCs, CD4 and CD8 fractions, and dextramer-positive and dextramer-negative fractions. The study at large found these results: The secondary T-cell response was weaker than the primary response but faster, peaking on day 5 instead of day 15. The study included only a couple of donors, which limits how far the findings can be generalized. Because abundant contaminating clonotypes from the bulk population could be contained in FACS-sorted repertoires, computational filtering was required. A small share of clonotypes occurred in both CD4 and CD8 compartments, likely arising from convergent recombination. After the booster, most of the clones that had expanded following primary vaccination were detected again (almost 98% of CD4 and 88% of CD8), which suggests that memory was broadly maintained.

The instrument given in TCRdb is Illumina NovaSeq 6000. TCR cDNA was made using 5'RACE template switching, a step that added a universal primer site and unique molecular identifiers. Priming for cDNA synthesis came from both the TCR alpha and TCR beta constant segments. Two PCR steps were used to amplify libraries, with sample barcodes and sequencing adapters being added in the second step. Libraries were sequenced on Illumina HiSeq 2500 (2x100 bp) or NovaSeq (2x150 bp). From the authors' description of their analysis: MIGEC handled demultiplexing of reads and collapsing into UMI consensus sequences, while MiXCR performed V(D)J alignment. Vaccine-responding clonotypes were identified with edgeR using replicate PBMC samples, with FDR below 0.01 and a log2 fold change above 5 up to day 15 being required. Each bulk clonotype received a CD4 or CD8 identity based on whether the sequenced CD4 or CD8 repertoire contained that clonotype at higher abundance. TCRdb reprocessing: public reads trimmed at Q25 with fastp, clones called with MiXCR, in-frame beta chains kept. Every CDR3 protein is listed once, alongside the most common genes and DNA of its rows. TCRdb's processing, not the study's, gives the V and J calls here. Recorded for this sample are around 340,000 distinct CDR3 sequences; approximately 13% of them occurred a single time. Jointly, the top ten make up 2.5% to 3.5% of the sample.

The sequencing used CD4+ T cells sorted from PBMCs, collected 15 days after the yellow fever booster vaccination. This sequence originates from a man between 18 and 35 years old who received the YFV17D yellow fever vaccine.

The CDR3 protein is CSVGGADNEQFF. The DNA sequence is as follows: TGCAGCGTTGGAGGGGCTGACAATGAGCAGTTCTTC. The V and J genes are TRBV29-1 and TRBJ2-1; the D element could tentatively be TRBD1 or TRBD2, as 5 bases agree for each. Measured from the cysteine to the phenylalanine, the CDR3 is 12 residues long. Only the CDR3 region is kept as DNA, spanning 36 bases read in frame from base 1. Sequences SQVTM (CDR1) and ANQGSEA (CDR2) are obtained from the germline V gene. The trim is 4 bases for V and 5 bases for J, with a gap of 9 bases between the germline ends.